This TCR beta chain stems from a study of blood T cell repertoires in COVID-19. At the level of the study: The United States, Italy and Spain provided the acute and convalescent COVID-19 samples. T cells, B-cell-depleted T cells, or PBMCs provided the cDNA or gDNA that served as material.

Germline-derived CDR1 and CDR2 are SGHRS and YFSETQ. The CDR3 runs 14 residues. V was cut by 1 base and J by 1 base, with 9 bases left in between. This clone was picked up one time. The repertoire was sequenced with immunoSEQ multiplex PCR; TCRdb's copy has only in-frame clones and lacks some. The data hold almost 300,000 clones, with around 87% observed a single time. This chain connects TRBV5-1 to TRBJ2-7; TRBD2 is a possible D gene (6 bases). Sequenced material: peripheral blood. This receptor was identified in a man aged 65-85 years with acute or convalescent COVID-19. CDR3: CASSLLGRSYEQYF. For the CDR3, the DNA is TGCGCCAGCAGCTTGCTTGGGAGGTCCTACGAGCAGTACTTC.